This T cell receptor beta chain was documented in a study of cytomegalovirus exposure and HLA in healthy donors (dated by TCRdb to about 2017). The study in broad terms: According to an earlier analysis of several hundred of the donors, 150 million to 200 million T cells yielded roughly 100 million unique TCR beta sequences and about 300 Gb of sequence data. The genetic ancestry cluster associated with self-reported Caucasian donors included roughly four fifths of the roughly 400 genotyped donors. Using immunosequencing, the study profiled T cell repertoires from roughly 650 subjects and related those repertoires to cytomegalovirus serostatus. Both class I and class II loci were covered by HLA typing, at four-digit resolution. An earlier analysis of more than 450 of the donors used high-throughput TCR beta sequencing to judge whether each TCR beta V gene segment behaved as functional or pseudogenic. The study aimed to test whether signatures of past pathogen exposure could be identified by cataloging public T cell receptors. The number of typed donors differed by locus: roughly 629-640 for A, B, C, DRB1 and DQB1; approximately 540 for DQA1; approximately 610 for DPA1; and roughly 450 for DPB1. In a later analysis, previously published TCR beta repertoires from 550 to 750 donors were re-analyzed and high-resolution HLA genotyping was added so that TCR occurrence patterns could be studied. Alongside the repertoire data, information on donor age, sex, ethnicity and CMV serostatus was compiled. All discovery cohort repertoires had been generated using a single sequencing platform. In a later genetic analysis, genome-wide SNP genotypes for about three fifths of the roughly 670 donors were used, and that subset was treated as a discovery cohort. High-throughput TCR immunosequencing, statistical association of individual TCRs with disease status, and machine learning were combined to predict cytomegalovirus infection status. On average, around 240,000 unique TCR beta nucleotide sequences were sequenced per donor among a few hundred genotyped donors of the cohort, with 15% to 20% of those sequences being non-productive. Because of strong linkage in the cohort, 5 or 6 DR-DQ haplotypes were treated as single units for association and clustering. The later analysis used no new phenotypic data to find candidate immune exposures, relying instead on TCR beta sequences and their occurrence across donors. An early release covering 500 to 750 HLA-typed donors comprised 250 to 350 gigabases of sequencing data and some 79 million unique TCR sequences. A separate validation cohort of approximately 130 different subjects was used in addition to the approximately 640-subject first cohort. Overall study outcomes, separate from this receptor: The only immune exposure information available for the cohort was CMV serostatus. Because HLA typing was unavailable for some donors at each locus, only the typed subset was used in association tests. Correlated functional status among segregating V segments might be attributable to linkage disequilibrium, but an unknown experimental factor could not be ruled out. Cytomegalovirus status was reported to be diagnosed by the classifier with high specificity and sensitivity in both the original and validation cohorts. According to a later analysis, TCR association rates differed among HLA loci, with DRB1 alleles showing the most associated TCRs and HLA-C alleles showing the fewest. The earlier analysis of about 600 of the donors excluded over 15 rarely observed V segments, including chromosome 9 orphons, because counts were too low. Strong co-occurrence of HLA alleles, especially DR and DQ, made assigning TCR associations to individual alleles difficult. The authors suggested that the approach could potentially be generalized to other disease states and immunological phenotypes. Because the 87-base-pair reads could not distinguish some IMGT-functional V segments, including TRBV6-2 and TRBV6-3, those segments were excluded. A later analysis reported that several top co-occurrence clusters appeared linked to parvovirus B19, influenza, CMV and Epstein-Barr virus. Three of the identified cytomegalovirus-associated TCR beta chains were confirmed in vitro to be specific for cytomegalovirus antigens. A later genetic analysis associated a missense DCLRE1C variant with V-gene and J-gene trimming of TCR beta chains, and an independent cohort replicated the association. A later genetic analysis reported fewer N-insertions in productive TCRs among donors in an Asian-associated ancestry cluster than the roughly 650-donor mean. While some public TCRs were present in many individuals, most TCR sequences turned up only very rarely across donors. Sequencing depth was assumed to be roughly uniform across donors in the presence/absence analyses, though that assumption may not hold. Only TCR beta chains were sequenced in this cohort, and the absence of alpha or paired-chain data limited detectable features. A further reported finding was that TCR beta sequences accurately predicted the HLA-A and HLA-B alleles for most subjects in the first cohort. In the study, 164 TCR beta chains were listed as associated with cytomegalovirus. Most CMV-associated TCR beta chains appeared to be HLA-restricted in a later analysis, and the HLA associations seemed to be driven largely by CMV exposure. An earlier analysis of around 540 of the donors showed that most TCR beta V segments appeared in productive rearrangements either about 87% or about 30% of the time, which broadly matched IMGT annotations. A later analysis found that HLA-associated TCR beta chains were more clonally expanded and had lower generation probabilities than equally common non-associated chains. Specific HLA alleles were associated with 15,000 to 20,000 TCR beta sequences at a false discovery rate of 0.05 in a later analysis. A cluster of highly shared sequence variants was judged likely to be a technical artifact of the sequencing pipeline.

To prepare the library, the immunoSEQ multiplex PCR assay was applied. For the multiplex PCR, a mixture combining 60 forward primers for TCR Vbeta segments and 13 reverse primers for TCR Jbeta segments was used. Amplification of the CDR3 region of rearranged TCR beta genes was performed with a multiplex PCR assay on genomic DNA. On the Illumina HiSeq System, the amplified TCR beta libraries were sequenced as 87-base-pair reads. The authors' pipeline ran thus. Across the 500 to 750 repertoires, a later analysis counted around 80 million unique TCR beta chains, about 10 million of which were shared by at least two donors. Raw reads were error-corrected and collapsed into unique sequences by a nearest-neighbor algorithm in which closely related sequences were merged to remove PCR and sequencing errors. Alignment of CDR3 sequences to IMGT reference sequences was used to assign V, D and J gene segments. For a sequence to be retained, a match of at least six nucleotides to both a V gene segment and a J gene segment was required. Rearrangements were called productive when the CDR3 lacked stop codons and stayed in frame with V and J; all others were non-productive. Following IMGT convention, CDR3 was defined as the stretch from the second conserved V-encoded cysteine up to the conserved J-encoded phenylalanine. The earlier analysis of 587 of the donors excluded any sequence lacking an unambiguous match to a single V gene segment. In an earlier analysis of a few hundred of the donors, V segments were called functional above 56.7% productive rearrangements and were called segregating when the between-donor standard deviation exceeded 5%. A statistical classification framework was built to diagnose cytomegalovirus status from the catalog of TCR beta chain sequences. A later analysis assigned V and J genes by comparing TCR nucleotide sequences with IMGT/GENE-DB human TR gene sequences. A later analysis assigned CDR3 sequences and most-parsimonious VDJ recombination scenarios with the TCRdist pipeline. In a later analysis, each TCR beta chain was defined by its CDR3 amino acid sequence together with its V-gene family, and reads without a unique V-gene family were excluded. In a later analysis, fewer than 600 highly shared, low-generation-probability nucleotide sequences were removed to address suspected cross-contamination and a sequencing artifact. For each public chain, a later analysis derived a clonal expansion index from normalized ranks of inferred template counts within each repertoire. In a later analysis, generation probabilities were computed using a VDJ recombination model fitted to out-of-frame rearrangements, and the results were checked against IGoR. In a later analysis, TCR-TCR, TCR-HLA and TCR-CMV co-occurrence was scored with hypergeometric tests, and a repertoire-size bias correction was applied to TCR pairs. To estimate false discovery rates, a later analysis permuted the HLA or CMV assignments 20 times. In a later analysis, co-occurring TCRs were grouped using DBSCAN, and TCRdist sequence similarity was added for clustering within HLA-allele-positive subsets. Repertoires with fewer than 30,000 or more than 120,000 public chains, plus five repertoires with anomalous nucleotide sharing, were excluded from co-occurrence clustering. The source is immuneACCESS, and TCRdb retained only in-frame sequences with V and J called. Part of the clones is not carried over; for the studies checked, unresolved V genes explain less than half of this, and the remainder is unexplained. V and J calls and clone size are copied from that table; D and trimming were computed from the DNA. Counted in this sample were a few hundred thousand clones; 83% of them appeared once. The ten largest account for 1.4% of the sample.

The cohort was made up of 500 to 850 healthy bone marrow donors. At the time of sampling, every cohort member was nominally healthy, though immune exposures that went unrecorded were likely present. The donor tested CMV seronegative and was one of the 352 seronegative cohort members. Each donor provided a peripheral blood sample, and peripheral blood mononuclear cells were used for TCR beta sequencing. The Qiagen DNeasy Blood Extraction Kit was used to extract genomic DNA from the blood cell samples. With regard to this clone: This receptor's antigen is unknown. No much larger clone is present one base from it, and per-base qualities are unavailable.

The CDR3 sequence holds 14 residues, the cysteine and phenylalanine included. Just CDR3 DNA is preserved here, 42 bases in frame from base 1. The junction shows trimming of 9 bases on V and 5 bases on J, plus 16 bases between the germline ends. CDR1 LNHNV and CDR2 YYDKDF were looked up in the germline V gene (reference sequence). The material sequenced was PBMCs. This TCR was recovered from a girl aged 5 to 17 in good health and CMV-seronegative. The receptor chain draws on TRBV15 and TRBJ1-4; tentative D gene TRBD1, with 6 bases matching. For the CDR3, the sequence is CATSRAGANEKLFF. The nucleotide sequence is TGTGCCACGAGCCGGGCAGGGGCAAATGAAAAACTGTTTTTT.